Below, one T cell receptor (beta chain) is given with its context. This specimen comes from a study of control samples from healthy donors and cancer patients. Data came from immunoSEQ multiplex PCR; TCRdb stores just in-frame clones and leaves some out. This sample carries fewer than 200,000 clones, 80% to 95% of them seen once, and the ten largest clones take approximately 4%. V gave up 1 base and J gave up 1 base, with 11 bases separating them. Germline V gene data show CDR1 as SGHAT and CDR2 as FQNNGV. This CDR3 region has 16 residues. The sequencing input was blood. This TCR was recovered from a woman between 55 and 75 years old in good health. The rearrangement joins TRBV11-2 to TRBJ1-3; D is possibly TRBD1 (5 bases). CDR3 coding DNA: TGTGCCAGCAGCTTAGTCCCGGGGGTTTCTGGAAACACCATATATTTT. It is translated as CASSLVPGVSGNTIYF.